This passage covers 32 T cell receptor beta chains from one sample sequenced in a study of blood T cells in healthy people across ages (dated by TCRdb to between 2015 and 2016). The library was generated by 5' RACE. Instrument used: Illumina HiSeq 2500. The second PCR ran for roughly 7 to 12 cycles and used a J-beta primer mix along with a sample-barcoded 5' primer. TCRdb reanalyzed the raw reads on its own, using fastp at Q25 for trimming and MiXCR for clone calling, and kept in-frame beta chains. Rows with a matching CDR3 protein are joined into one entry that keeps the most common DNA and genes. Present in this sample are 650,000 to 800,000 distinct CDR3 sequences, under 55% of which were seen just once. About 21% of the sample comes from the top ten. The specimen was blood. The receptors stem from a man in his 60s in good health.

This clonotype came up a few times. The junction and the germline gene differ at one end; a read error may be behind it. The V call is TRBV10-3, the J call TRBJ2-3; no reliable D call. CDR1 is ENHRY and CDR2 is SYGVKD in the germline V gene. The CDR3 sequence is 12 residues long. The CDR3 nucleotides are TGTGCCACCAGTGAAAACGGCGGAACGCAGTATTTT. Protein: CATSENGGTQYF.

The V call is TRBV25-1, the J call TRBJ2-7, with unresolved D. V lost 10 bases and J 12 bases, leaving 22 bases between the germline ends. There are 12 residues in the CDR3. Germline V lookup: CDR1 MGHDK, CDR2 SYGVNS. Written as DNA, the CDR3 is TGTGCCACCGATGGACCGGGCGGCAGGCCGTACTTC. This sequence encodes CATDGPGGRPYF.

The CDR3 sequence: CASSLIIGLDYGYTF. The DNA of the CDR3 is TGTGCCAGCAGCTTAATTATCGGGTTGGACTATGGCTACACCTTC. V usage is TRBV12-3 or TRBV12-4 and J usage is TRBJ1-2; unclear D gene. The germline V and J ends were trimmed by 6 bases and 3 bases, with 17 bases remaining between them. The CDR3 spans 15 residues.

This clonotype was picked up many times. The chain carries TRBV27 and TRBJ2-5; D possibly corresponds to TRBD1 (6 bases). This CDR3 is 16 amino acids long. The germline CDR1 and CDR2 sequences are MNHEY and SMNVEV (reference sequence). Trimming cost V 3 bases and J 1 base, with 15 bases left between them. DNA of the CDR3: TGTGCCAGCAGTTTTTTCCCACACAGGGTCCAAGAGACCCAGTACTTC. As protein: CASSFFPHRVQETQYF.

The chain recombines TRBV9 with TRBJ2-7; tentative D call: TRBD2 (6 bases). CDR1 and CDR2 from the germline V gene are SGDLS and YYNGEE. The V and J ends lost 3 bases and 6 bases respectively, with 16 bases between them. CDR3 length: 14 amino acids. The CDR3, as DNA: TGTGCCAGCAGCGCACTCCGGGAGCCCTCCGAGCAGTACTTC. Encoded protein: CASSALREPSEQYF.

This clonotype was detected ten times or more. The rearrangement joins TRBV20-1 to TRBJ2-1; D is unclear. Trimming stripped 6 bases from V and 8 bases from J, with 14 bases between. The germline CDR1 and CDR2 sequences are DFQATT and SNEGSKA (reference sequence). The CDR3 is 12 residues long. The CDR3 sequence: CSAPPMLDEQFF. The CDR3 DNA follows: TGCAGTGCCCCCCCTATGTTAGATGAGCAGTTCTTC.

This sequence joins TRBV5-1 and TRBJ1-4; 11 bases map to TRBD1. This CDR3 contains 15 residues. The germline V gene has CDR1 SGHRS and CDR2 YFSETQ. With 4 bases clipped from V and 8 bases from J, the junction kept 7 bases outside the gene matches. The CDR3 spells CASSTRTGGKEKLFF. The CDR3 DNA is TGCGCCAGCAGCACGAGGACAGGGGGCAAAGAAAAACTGTTTTTT.

In this sample, this clonotype turned up many times. The chain combines TRBV7-2 with TRBJ2-5; D gene ambiguous. The CDR3 runs 14 residues. Trimming took off 3 bases at V and 5 bases at J, with 13 bases between the two ends. Germline loops: CDR1 SGHTA, CDR2 FQGNSA. The CDR3 spells CASSFRVVSETQYF. In nucleotides, the CDR3 is TGTGCCAGCAGCTTCAGAGTGGTTTCGGAGACCCAGTACTTC.

This clonotype has a handful of counts. The V call is TRBV29-1, the J call TRBJ1-2; D call uncertain. CDR1 is SQVTM and CDR2 is ANQGSEA in the germline V gene. The V gene lost 7 bases and the J gene lost 0 bases, with 12 bases spanning the gap. The length of the CDR3 is 13 residues. In DNA, the CDR3 is TGCAGCGGCCCGGGCCCCCCTAACTATGGCTACACCTTC. Translating gives CSGPGPPNYGYTF.

The chain uses TRBV6-2 or TRBV6-3 and TRBJ2-1, with TRBD1 identical over 12 bases. The J call may not be correct, given that the DNA end is closer to TRBJ2-7. CDR3 size: 15 residues. Germline-derived CDR1 and CDR2 are MNHEY and SVGEGT. Here the CDR3 DNA reads TGTGCCAGCAGCCCGGGACAGGGGGCGCCGAATGAGCAGTACTTC. Translating it yields CASSPGQGAPNEQYF.

This clonotype was found a few times. Here the CDR3 reads CSAPTEDSSYEQYF. CDR3 bases: TGCAGTGCCCCCACCGAGGATAGCTCCTACGAGCAGTACTTC. This chain joins TRBV20-1 and TRBJ2-7; no firm D call. Trimming stripped 6 bases from V and 0 bases from J, with 15 bases between. The length of the CDR3 is 14 residues. The germline V gene has CDR1 DFQATT and CDR2 SNEGSKA (reference sequence).

The genes are TRBV12-3 or TRBV12-4 and TRBJ2-7, with 12 bases lining up with TRBD1. The CDR3 is 15 amino acids. Trimming cost V 2 bases and J 4 bases; bases outside gene matches: 3. The CDR3 DNA sequence: TGTGCCAGCAGTTTACAGGGACAGGGGGCTTACGAGCAGTACTTC. Protein: CASSLQGQGAYEQYF.

In this sample, this clonotype turned up a few times. The chain is built from TRBV20-1 and TRBJ2-1; D is perhaps TRBD1 or TRBD2 (6 bases each). Germline assignment: CDR1 DFQATT and CDR2 SNEGSKA (reference sequence). V lost 6 bases to trimming and J lost 2 bases, with 11 bases between them. This CDR3 has 13 amino acids. CDR3 in DNA: TGCAGTGCACGGGGGCCTACCTACAATGAGCAGTTCTTC. It codes for CSARGPTYNEQFF.

The chain has TRBV10-3 and TRBJ2-3; the match to TRBD2 covers 9 bases. V lost 4 bases to trimming and J lost 0 bases; unmatched junction nucleotides: 5. The CDR3 runs 16 residues. Germline V CDR1 and CDR2: ENHRY, SYGVKD. CDR3 DNA sequence: TGTGCCATCAGTGGTAGGCTAGCGGGGAGCACAGATACGCAGTATTTT. It encodes CAISGRLAGSTDTQYF.

This clonotype was seen only a few times. The V gene is TRBV6-1, the J gene TRBJ2-7, with D tentatively TRBD2 (5 bases). The CDR3 runs 15 residues. Germline CDR1 is MNHNS and CDR2 is SASEGT. V was trimmed by 4 bases and J by 0 bases, leaving 13 bases between them. As DNA, the CDR3 is TGTGCCAGCAGTGTGTTACACCGGGGCTCCTACGAGCAGTACTTC. It specifies CASSVLHRGSYEQYF.

The chain carries TRBV12-3 or TRBV12-4 and TRBJ2-1; TRBD2 agrees at 12 bases. V was pared by 5 bases and J by 4 bases, with 6 bases of the junction left unmatched. This CDR3 is built from 16 residues. In DNA, the CDR3 is TGTGCCAGCAGTCGGACTAGCGGGGCCCTTTACAATGAGCAGTTCTTC. Protein product: CASSRTSGALYNEQFF.

The chain recombines TRBV27 with TRBJ2-2, with D maybe TRBD2 (7 bases). Trimming removed 5 bases from V and 3 bases from J, with 13 bases in between. Germline V gives CDR1 MNHEY, CDR2 SMNVEV (reference sequence). The CDR3 is 15 amino acids. The DNA for the CDR3 is TGTGCCAGCAGTGTCGCGGGGGCCGACACCGGGGAGCTGTTTTTT. This encodes CASSVAGADTGELFF.

Only one count was recorded for this clonotype. A junction end diverges from the germline sequence, so it may reflect a read error. The gene calls are TRBV29-1 and TRBJ2-2; the match to TRBD2 covers 9 bases. There are 14 residues in the CDR3. CDR1 is SQVTM and CDR2 is ANQGSEA in the germline V gene. The CDR3 DNA reads TGCAGCGTTGGGGTTAGCGGGGGAACCGGGGAGCAGTTTTTT. Translated, it gives CSVGVSGGTGEQFF.

The chain links TRBV24-1 to TRBJ2-5; D is tentatively TRBD1 or TRBD2 (5 bases each). This CDR3 contains 15 residues. Trimming stripped 6 bases from V and 5 bases from J, with 18 bases between. CDR1 is KGHDR and CDR2 is SFDVKD in the germline V gene. CDR3: CATSPGARVGETQYF. DNA for the CDR3: TGTGCCACCAGTCCCGGGGCGAGAGTTGGGGAGACCCAGTACTTC.

This chain's CDR3 is CSARGKRQVGYTGELFF. The CDR3 bases are TGCAGTGCTAGAGGCAAGCGACAGGTGGGGTACACCGGGGAGCTGTTTTTT. The rearrangement uses TRBV20-1 and TRBJ2-2; TRBD1 might be the D (6 bases). The CDR3 is 17 amino acids. The V gene lost 1 base and the J gene lost 3 bases, with 18 bases spanning the gap. Germline CDR1 reads DFQATT; CDR2 reads SNEGSKA (reference sequence).

This clonotype was counted a few times. V gene TRBV5-1 combines with J gene TRBJ2-7; possible D gene TRBD1, 6 bases. Germline V gene data show CDR1 as SGHRS and CDR2 as YFSETQ. CDR3 size: 15 residues. The germline V and J ends were trimmed by 0 bases and 4 bases, with 14 bases remaining between them. The chain's CDR3 is CASSLERQVAYEQYF. The CDR3 nucleotides read TGCGCCAGCAGCTTGGAGAGACAGGTCGCTTACGAGCAGTACTTC.

The CDR3 region has the DNA TGTGCCAGCAGATCCTCGGCGGCCCAGTACTTC. Residues: CASRSSAAQYF. The chain is built from TRBV6-5 and TRBJ2-5; no reliable D call. The CDR3 runs 11 residues. Germline V CDR1 and CDR2: MNHEY, SVGAGI. The V end was cut by 6 bases, the J end by 9 bases, with 11 bases between.

This clonotype has only one observation. At one of its ends the junction is not consistent with the germline gene, which may arise from a read error. V and J are TRBV27 and TRBJ1-1; tentative D call: TRBD1 (5 bases). The CDR3 loop spans 16 amino acids. Germline V gives CDR1 MNHEY, CDR2 SMNVEV (reference sequence). CDR3 residues: CAGSLKKSREGTEAFF. The CDR3 coding sequence is TGTGCCGGCAGTTTAAAAAAAAGCCGGGAGGGGACTGAAGCTTTCTTT.

This clonotype has just a few counts. V gene TRBV20-1 combines with J gene TRBJ1-1; D is ambiguous. In germline, CDR1 is DFQATT, CDR2 SNEGSKA (reference sequence). With 0 bases removed from V and 4 bases from J, the gap between germline ends came to 15 bases. CDR3 size: 15 residues. The CDR3 sequence is CSARDQATGATEAFF. The CDR3 nucleotides are TGCAGTGCTAGAGACCAGGCCACGGGAGCCACTGAAGCTTTCTTT.

This chain connects TRBV6-1 to TRBJ1-2; 8 positions match TRBD1. Germline trimming cut 0 bases from V and 5 bases from J; bases unmatched to any gene: 5. The CDR3 contains 15 residues. From germline, CDR1 is MNHNS and CDR2 SASEGT. The CDR3: CASSEAQGQVYGYTF. The CDR3 DNA follows: TGTGCCAGCAGTGAAGCTCAGGGACAGGTATATGGCTACACCTTC.

This chain connects TRBV10-3 to TRBJ1-5; TRBD1 might be the D (5 bases). CDR1 is ENHRY, CDR2 SYGVKD, per germline. V shed 8 bases and J shed 5 bases, with 16 bases lying between them. This CDR3 has 14 residues. This chain's CDR3 is CAIGSGMEDQPQHF. CDR3 sequence (DNA): TGTGCCATCGGATCAGGGATGGAGGATCAGCCCCAGCATTTT.

This clonotype occurred once. This chain uses TRBV5-1 with TRBJ2-5; TRBD2 might be the D (6 bases). The last part of the DNA fits TRBJ2-7 better; the J call may be wrong. This CDR3 has 13 residues. Germline CDR1 reads SGHRS; CDR2 reads YFSETQ. The CDR3 spells CASRQTLEGEQYF. CDR3 DNA: TGCGCCAGCAGACAAACCTTGGAGGGCGAGCAGTACTTC.

Only a few counts were recorded for this clonotype. The chain links TRBV7-2 to TRBJ1-2, with D tentatively TRBD1 (5 bases). CDR3 length: 13 residues. The germline gives CDR1 SGHTA, CDR2 FQGNSA. With 7 bases removed from V and 2 bases from J, the gap between germline ends came to 11 bases. The CDR3 DNA is TGTGCCAGCACCGAACAGGTGAACTATGGCTACACCTTC. Translated, it gives CASTEQVNYGYTF. The full variable domain, with the rest looked up from reference TRBV7-2 and TRBJ1-2, is GAGVSQSPSNKVTEKGKDVELRCDPISGHTALYWYRQSLGQGLEFLIYFQGNSAPDKSGLPSDRFSAERTGGSVSTLTIQRTQQEDSAVYLCASTEQVNYGYTFGSGTRLTVV.

This clonotype has only a few counts. V usage is TRBV6-1 and J usage is TRBJ1-2, with 8 bases matching TRBD1. Germline V gene sequence: CDR1 MNHNS, CDR2 SASEGT. The trim removed 6 bases at V and 3 bases at J, leaving 9 bases unmatched. The CDR3 length is 15 residues. The CDR3 coding sequence is TGTGCCAGCAGACCCACCGAGACAGGGGACTATGGCTACACCTTC. This gives the protein CASRPTETGDYGYTF.

The gene calls are TRBV29-1 and TRBJ2-5; possible D gene TRBD2, 6 bases. The V end was cut by 7 bases, the J end by 2 bases, with 11 bases between. CDR1 SQVTM and CDR2 ANQGSEA come from the germline V gene. CDR3 length: 12 amino acids. The CDR3 bases are TGCAGCGGGGCAGGGACTCAAGAGACCCAGTACTTC. It specifies CSGAGTQETQYF.

The chain recombines TRBV12-3 or TRBV12-4 with TRBJ2-7; the D is unclear. The CDR3 runs 13 residues. The V end was cut by 3 bases, the J end by 4 bases, with 10 bases between. Here the CDR3 reads CASSFPSQYEQYF. Written as DNA, the CDR3 is TGTGCCAGCAGTTTCCCTTCACAGTACGAGCAGTACTTC.

The chain joins TRBV2 to TRBJ2-7; no firm D call. The J call may be in error: the DNA end matches TRBJ2-5 better. The length of the CDR3 is 14 residues. Germline values: CDR1 SNHLY, CDR2 FYNNEI. CDR3 in DNA: TGTGCCAGCAGATACGACGGCCCCGGACCGACCCAGTACTTC. It is translated as CASRYDGPGPTQYF.